Listed here are 13 T cell receptor beta chains from one sample, sequenced in a study of T cells in Graves' hyperthyroidism and ophthalmopathy. RNA transcripts gave rise to amplified TCR beta CDR3 regions. During a first-round RT-PCR of the TCR CDR3, the HTBI primer set was used. MiXCR, applied by TCRdb to the multiplex PCR reads, yields one record per CDR3 protein. The table includes a few hundred thousand distinct CDR3 sequences, around 50% detected once. Sequencing was carried out using peripheral blood or thyroid tissue (not recorded which). These receptors were obtained from an adult woman with Graves' disease, either hyperthyroidism or ophthalmopathy (not recorded which).

About this clonotype itself: One end of the junction fails to match germline, which may point to a read error. The genes are TRBV15 and TRBJ1-2; no reliable D call. The CDR3 extends over 14 amino acids. Germline V CDR1 and CDR2: LNHNV, YYDKDF (reference sequence). This chain's CDR3 is CAASSEGLDYGYTF. As DNA, the CDR3 is TGTGCCGCCAGCAGTGAAGGGCTCGACTATGGCTACACCTTC.

This clonotype appeared many times. The chain combines TRBV20-1 with TRBJ1-6; D is perhaps TRBD1 (6 bases). The ends were cut back, 3 bases at V and 6 bases at J, with 12 bases in the middle. This CDR3 is 14 amino acids long. Germline lookup yields CDR1 DFQATT and CDR2 SNEGSKA (reference sequence). The CDR3 DNA sequence: TGCAGTGCTAGGGACACAGGGTTTAATTCACCCCTCCACTTT. Its translation: CSARDTGFNSPLHF.

This clonotype was picked up a small number of times. The rearrangement links TRBV5-6 to TRBJ2-7; 7 bases are a match to TRBD2. Germline trimming cut 4 bases from V and 7 bases from J; bases unmatched to any gene: 8. The germline V gene has CDR1 SGHDT and CDR2 YYEEEE. The CDR3 totals 13 residues. The CDR3 sequence is CASSREVSGEQYF. In DNA form, the CDR3 reads TGTGCCAGCAGCCGGGAGGTGTCGGGAGAGCAGTACTTC.

This chain uses TRBV19 with TRBJ2-6; 8 nucleotides match TRBD2. In germline, CDR1 is LNHDA, CDR2 SQIVND (reference sequence). This CDR3 is 15 amino acids long. V dropped 9 bases and J dropped 2; count of bases not matched to a gene: 6. For the CDR3, the DNA is TGTGCCAGCAGTCGGGAGGGGGCTGGGGCCAACGTCCTGACTTTC. Translated: CASSREGAGANVLTF.

This clonotype was seen a handful of times. This chain joins TRBV4-2 and TRBJ2-7; a weak D match, TRBD2 (5 bases). Germline values: CDR1 LGHNA, CDR2 YNFKEQ. Trimming removed 1 base from V and 0 bases from J, with 16 bases in between. The CDR3 length is 17 residues. The CDR3, as DNA: TGTGCCAGCAGCCAAGTGGGTCCAGCGGCAAGCTCCTACGAGCAGTACTTC. Translation gives CASSQVGPAASSYEQYF.

This clonotype occurred many times. The rearrangement links TRBV12-3 or TRBV12-4 to TRBJ1-5; TRBD1 is a possible D gene (5 bases). The CDR3 spans 14 residues. V was clipped by 5 bases and J by 4 bases, with 12 bases between them. CDR3 protein: CASSPRQLNQPQHF. The CDR3 DNA reads TGTGCCAGCAGTCCCCGACAGCTTAATCAGCCCCAGCATTTT.

The chain uses TRBV2 and TRBJ1-4, with D possibly being TRBD1 (6 bases). The CDR3 covers 19 residues. Germline assignment: CDR1 SNHLY and CDR2 FYNNEI. The germline V and J ends were trimmed by 5 bases and 8 bases, with 30 bases remaining between them. The CDR3 sequence: CASSSDRPSGANLGEKLFF. The DNA for the CDR3 is TGTGCCAGCAGTAGCGACAGGCCCTCTGGGGCCAACCTAGGGGAAAAACTGTTTTTT.

This chain connects TRBV20-1 to TRBJ1-5, with 10 bases fitting TRBD1. The J segment lost 8 bases and the V segment lost 6 bases, leaving 10 bases of the junction unmatched. The CDR3 consists of 14 residues. Germline V CDR1 and CDR2: DFQATT, SNEGSKA (reference sequence). Here the CDR3 reads CSATGTGAVEPQHF. CDR3 coding DNA: TGCAGTGCCACCGGGACAGGGGCGGTGGAGCCCCAGCATTTT.

This clonotype has only a few counts. The chain has TRBV29-1 and TRBJ2-7, with 9 bases aligning to TRBD2. Losses at the gene ends were 7 bases for V and 6 bases for J; bases not matched to a gene: 13. This CDR3 is 14 amino acids long. In germline, CDR1 is SQVTM, CDR2 ANQGSEA. CDR3 amino acids: CSARVVAGEGEQYF. CDR3 nucleotides: TGCAGCGCTCGCGTGGTAGCGGGAGAAGGCGAGCAGTACTTC.

This clonotype was detected once. The rearrangement links TRBV5-1 to TRBJ2-2; D remains ambiguous. Germline-derived CDR1 and CDR2 are SGHRS and YFSETQ. Between the trimmed V and J ends, which lost 0 bases and 3 bases, there was a span of 6 bases. This CDR3 contains 14 residues. The CDR3 here is CASSLAPDTGELFF. The DNA of the CDR3 is TGCGCCAGCAGCTTGGCGCCGGACACCGGGGAGCTGTTTTTT.

V and J are TRBV20-1 and TRBJ2-5; weak D call: TRBD2 (5 bases). In germline, CDR1 is DFQATT, CDR2 SNEGSKA (reference sequence). Trimming left V 3 bases short and J 2 bases short, with 13 bases between. This CDR3 region has 14 residues. DNA of the CDR3: TGCAGTGCTAGGGCGAGGCGCGGGCAAGAGACCCAGTACTTC. This codes for CSARARRGQETQYF.

This clonotype was observed at least ten times. The rearrangement uses TRBV7-2 and TRBJ1-2; possibly TRBD1 for D (6 bases). Germline V gives CDR1 SGHTA, CDR2 FQGNSA. This CDR3 is 15 amino acids long. V was pared by 1 base and J by 1 base, with 10 bases between. The CDR3 reads CASSLGGTNNYGYTF. The CDR3 DNA reads TGTGCCAGCAGCTTAGGTGGGACAAATAACTATGGCTACACCTTC.

Notes on this clonotype: Without the conserved terminal phenylalanine or tryptophan, this CDR3 likely stems from a read error. The chain has TRBV6-6 and TRBJ1-2; D uncertain. The CDR3 totals 13 residues. The V gene lost 8 bases and the J gene lost 3 bases, with 13 bases spanning the gap. Germline CDR1 is MNHNY and CDR2 is SVGAGI (reference sequence). CDR3 region: CASVEDQYYGYTV. The CDR3 nucleotides read TGTGCCAGCGTTGAAGACCAGTACTATGGCTACACCGTC.